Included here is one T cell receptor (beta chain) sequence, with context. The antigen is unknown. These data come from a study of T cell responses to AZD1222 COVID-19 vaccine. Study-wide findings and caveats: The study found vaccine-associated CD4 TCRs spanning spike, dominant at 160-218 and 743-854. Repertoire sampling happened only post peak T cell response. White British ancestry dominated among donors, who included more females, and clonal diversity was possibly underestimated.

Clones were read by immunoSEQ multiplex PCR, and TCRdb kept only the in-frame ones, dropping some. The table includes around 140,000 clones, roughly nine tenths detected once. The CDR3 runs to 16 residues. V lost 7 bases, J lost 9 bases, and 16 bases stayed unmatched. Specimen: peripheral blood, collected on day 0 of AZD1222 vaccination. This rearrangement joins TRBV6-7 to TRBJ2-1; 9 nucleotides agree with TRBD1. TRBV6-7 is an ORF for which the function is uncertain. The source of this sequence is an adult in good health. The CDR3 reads CASTLILGQGPTEQFF. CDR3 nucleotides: TGTGCCAGCACTCTAATATTGGGACAGGGCCCTACTGAGCAGTTCTTC.